Below, 17 T cell receptor beta chains from the same sample are listed, as sequenced in a study of blood T cell repertoires in COVID-19. The repertoire was sequenced with immunoSEQ multiplex PCR; TCRdb's copy has only in-frame clones and lacks some. Altogether 190,000 or so clones are present, approximately 88% being singletons, with the ten largest covering approximately 7%. Material: peripheral blood. The receptors shown here come from a man between 35 and 55 years old with acute or convalescent COVID-19.

The CDR3 loop reads CASSLATGPYEQYF. The CDR3 nucleotides are TGCGCCAGCAGCTTGGCAACAGGACCCTACGAGCAGTACTTC. The rearrangement joins TRBV5-1 to TRBJ2-7; D is perhaps TRBD1 (5 bases). The CDR3 extends over 14 amino acids. Between the trimmed V and J ends, which lost 0 bases and 2 bases, there was a span of 9 bases. Germline lookup yields CDR1 SGHRS and CDR2 YFSETQ.

The rearrangement joins TRBV6-1 to TRBJ2-3, with 11 bases lining up with TRBD2. Germline CDR1 and CDR2: MNHNS and SASEGT. Germline trimming cut 4 bases from V and 5 bases from J; bases unmatched to any gene: 8. This CDR3 has 16 residues. The chain's CDR3 is CASSVTSGTSGDTQYF. The DNA for the CDR3 is TGTGCCAGCAGTGTCACCTCCGGGACTAGCGGAGATACGCAGTATTTT.

V usage is TRBV2 and J usage is TRBJ1-1; 8 nucleotides match TRBD1. The CDR3 totals 16 residues. The germline CDR1 and CDR2 sequences are SNHLY and FYNNEI. The ends lost 7 bases at V and 11 bases at J; junction bases unmatched: 21. The CDR3 DNA sequence: TGTGCCAGCACCCCTTTAGCTGGACAGGGCCTCCGGGATGCTTTCTTT. It translates to CASTPLAGQGLRDAFF.

The rearrangement links TRBV5-4 to TRBJ2-3; a weak D match, TRBD2 (6 bases). V was shortened by 3 bases and J by 6 bases, with 14 bases between the two germline ends. CDR3 length: 14 residues. The germline V gene encodes CDR1 SGHNT and CDR2 YYREEE (reference sequence). CDR3 in amino acids: CASSSGLSPDTQYF. DNA for the CDR3: TGTGCCAGCAGCTCGGGACTCTCGCCGGATACGCAGTATTTT.

V gene TRBV7-2 combines with J gene TRBJ1-2; weak D call: TRBD1 (5 bases). Trimming took 5 bases from V and 2 from J, leaving 12 bases between them. Germline lookup yields CDR1 SGHTA and CDR2 FQGNSA. This CDR3 comprises 14 residues. The CDR3 nucleotides are TGTGCCAGCAGCCCCGCGGGGCAAAACTATGGCTACACCTTC. Translating it yields CASSPAGQNYGYTF.

The chain has TRBV6-5 and TRBJ2-1, with 8 bases that match TRBD1. From germline, CDR1 is MNHEY and CDR2 SVGAGI. CDR3 length: 14 residues. V dropped 2 bases and J dropped 9; count of bases not matched to a gene: 6. CDR3 residues: CASSYATGVSEQFF. CDR3 bases: TGTGCCAGCAGTTACGCGACAGGGGTCAGTGAGCAGTTCTTC.

The V and J genes are TRBV4-2 and TRBJ2-7; D possibly corresponds to TRBD2 (6 bases). Germline CDR1 LGHNA, CDR2 YNFKEQ. The V end lost 4 bases, the J end lost 6 bases, and 10 bases lay between the germline ends. This CDR3 region has 12 residues. The chain's CDR3 is CASSPLGGEQYF. The DNA of the CDR3 is TGTGCCAGCAGCCCACTCGGGGGCGAGCAGTACTTC.

The chain recombines TRBV10-3 with TRBJ1-3; D is unclear. CDR3 size: 15 residues. Trimming shortened V by 4 bases and J by 0 bases, and 10 bases separated the two germline ends. Germline values: CDR1 ENHRY, CDR2 SYGVKD. CDR3 loop: CAISGRSYSGNTIYF. CDR3 DNA sequence: TGTGCCATCAGTGGTAGGAGCTACTCTGGAAACACCATATATTTT.

This clone is a singleton in its sample. This chain uses TRBV9 with TRBJ1-2; 9 positions agree with TRBD1. This CDR3 comprises 17 residues. Looked up from germline, CDR1 is SGDLS and CDR2 is YYNGEE. Losses at the gene ends were 4 bases for V and 8 bases for J; bases not matched to a gene: 18. CDR3 loop: CASSPHYKTGGSMGYTF. The CDR3 nucleotides are TGTGCCAGCAGCCCACACTATAAGACAGGGGGGTCCATGGGCTACACCTTC.

The chain is built from TRBV2 and TRBJ1-5, with 8 positions matching TRBD1. V shed 2 bases, J shed 7 bases, and the junction held 4 bases outside the gene matches. The germline CDR1 and CDR2 sequences are SNHLY and FYNNEI. There are 14 residues in the CDR3. The CDR3 loop reads CASSERTGFQPQHF. CDR3 in DNA: TGTGCCAGCAGTGAACGGACAGGGTTCCAGCCCCAGCATTTT.

The V call is TRBV9, the J call TRBJ2-2, with D possibly being TRBD2 (6 bases). The CDR3 length is 14 residues. V gave up 4 bases and J gave up 6 bases, with 13 bases separating them. Germline CDR1 and CDR2: SGDLS and YYNGEE. The CDR3 sequence is CASSSHWGAGELFF. CDR3 nucleotides: TGTGCCAGCAGCTCCCACTGGGGGGCCGGGGAGCTGTTTTTT. The whole variable domain, filled in from reference TRBV9 and TRBJ2-2, reads DSGVTQTPKHLITATGQRVTLRCSPRSGDLSVYWYQQSLDQGLQFLIQYYNGEERAKGNILERFSAQQFPDLHSELNLSSLELGDSALYFCASSSHWGAGELFFGEGSRLTVL.

This chain links TRBV2 with TRBJ2-4; D may be TRBD2 (5 bases). CDR1 SNHLY and CDR2 FYNNEI come from the germline V gene. This CDR3 contains 18 residues. Trimming shortened V by 6 bases and J by 0 bases, and 21 bases separated the two germline ends. The CDR3 DNA follows: TGTGCCAGCAGCTTACAGACTACCGCCGTTATAGCCAAAAACATTCAGTACTTC. Protein sequence: CASSLQTTAVIAKNIQYF.

The chain uses TRBV10-2 and TRBJ2-7, with a possible D match to TRBD1 (6 bases). Germline CDR1 WSHSY, CDR2 SAAADI. CDR3 length equals 14 residues. V was cut by 9 bases and J by 0 bases, with 15 bases left in between. The CDR3: CASQTGVSSYEQYF. The CDR3 DNA reads TGCGCCAGTCAGACAGGTGTCAGCTCCTACGAGCAGTACTTC.

The chain links TRBV5-1 to TRBJ2-3, with 7 nucleotides matching TRBD2. There are 15 residues in the CDR3. Germline CDR1 and CDR2: SGHRS and YFSETQ. V gave up 4 bases and J gave up 1 base; unmatched junction bases: 6. This CDR3 reads CASSGSGVGTDTQYF. The CDR3 coding sequence is TGCGCCAGCAGCGGAAGCGGGGTGGGCACAGATACGCAGTATTTT.

The V and J genes are TRBV7-9 and TRBJ2-7; D is perhaps TRBD1 (5 bases). Trimming removed 5 bases at V and 6 bases at J, with 20 bases between. This CDR3 contains 15 residues. Germline assignment: CDR1 SEHNR and CDR2 FQNEAQ (reference sequence). Written as DNA, the CDR3 is TGTGCCAGCAGCCCCAGAGGTCAGGGTCTCTTCGAGCAGTACTTC. This translates into CASSPRGQGLFEQYF.

The rearrangement uses TRBV5-1 and TRBJ1-1; D is possibly TRBD1 (6 bases). Germline-derived CDR1 and CDR2 are SGHRS and YFSETQ. CDR3 length: 14 residues. Trimming removed 4 bases at V and 0 bases at J, with 10 bases between. This CDR3 reads CASSLTGMNTEAFF. In DNA, the CDR3 is TGCGCCAGCAGCCTGACAGGAATGAACACTGAAGCTTTCTTT.

The gene calls are TRBV5-1 and TRBJ1-6, with D unresolved. The CDR3 consists of 14 residues. V dropped 0 bases and J dropped 6 bases, with 7 bases sitting between them. Germline V gives CDR1 SGHRS, CDR2 YFSETQ. CDR3 in DNA: TGCGCCAGCAGCTTGGATGGCCTTAATTCACCCCTCCACTTT. Its protein product is CASSLDGLNSPLHF.